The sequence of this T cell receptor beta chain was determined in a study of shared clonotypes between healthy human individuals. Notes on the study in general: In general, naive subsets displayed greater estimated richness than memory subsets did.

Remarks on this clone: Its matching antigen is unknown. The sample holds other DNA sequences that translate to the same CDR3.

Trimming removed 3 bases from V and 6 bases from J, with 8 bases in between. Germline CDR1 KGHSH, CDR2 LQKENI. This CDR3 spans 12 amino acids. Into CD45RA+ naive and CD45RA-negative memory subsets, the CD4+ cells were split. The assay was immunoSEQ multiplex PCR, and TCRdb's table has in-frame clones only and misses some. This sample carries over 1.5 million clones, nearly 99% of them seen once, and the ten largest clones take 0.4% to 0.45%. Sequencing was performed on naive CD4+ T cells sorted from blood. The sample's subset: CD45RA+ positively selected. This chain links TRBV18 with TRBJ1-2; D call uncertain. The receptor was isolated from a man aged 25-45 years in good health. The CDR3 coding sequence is TGTGCCAGCTCACCCGTCGGGGATGGCTACACCTTC. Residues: CASSPVGDGYTF.